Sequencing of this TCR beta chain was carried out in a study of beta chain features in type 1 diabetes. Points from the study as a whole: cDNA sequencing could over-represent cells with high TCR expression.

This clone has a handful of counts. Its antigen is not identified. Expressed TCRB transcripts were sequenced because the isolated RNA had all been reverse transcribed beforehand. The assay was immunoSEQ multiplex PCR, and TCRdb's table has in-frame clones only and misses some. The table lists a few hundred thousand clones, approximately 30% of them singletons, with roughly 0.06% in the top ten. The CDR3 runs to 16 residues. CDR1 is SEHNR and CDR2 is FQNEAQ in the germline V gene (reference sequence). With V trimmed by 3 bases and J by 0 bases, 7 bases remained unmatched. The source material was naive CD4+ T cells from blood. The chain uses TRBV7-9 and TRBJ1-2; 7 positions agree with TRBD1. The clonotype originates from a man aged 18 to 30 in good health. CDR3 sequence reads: CASSLGQSITNYGYTF. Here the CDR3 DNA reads TGTGCCAGCAGCTTGGGACAGAGTATAACTAACTATGGCTACACCTTC.